One and the same sample provided the 8 T cell receptor beta chains below, sequenced in a study of T cells in Graves' hyperthyroidism and ophthalmopathy. The investigators amplified TCR beta CDR3 regions from RNA transcripts. The HTBI primer set drove a first-round RT-PCR of the TCR CDR3. TCRdb processed the multiplex PCR reads anew with MiXCR; each CDR3 protein has one entry. The sample contains 200,000 to 250,000 distinct CDR3 sequences, around 18% of which appear only once. Material: blood. The receptors were gathered from a man aged 40-50 years with Graves' hyperthyroidism.

This clonotype was seen at least ten times. V and J are TRBV2 and TRBJ2-3; D perhaps matches TRBD2 (6 bases). Deletions cut 5 bases from V and 0 bases from J, with 9 bases between. This CDR3 has 14 amino acids. The germline gives CDR1 SNHLY, CDR2 FYNNEI. CDR3 DNA: TGTGCCAGCAGTCGGGAGACTAGCACAGATACGCAGTATTTT. It translates to CASSRETSTDTQYF.

This clonotype occurred a few times. The CDR3 DNA sequence: TGTGCCAGCAGTTACCCGACGGACAGGGGAGGGGAGACCCAGTACTTC. Translating it yields CASSYPTDRGGETQYF. The chain combines TRBV6-6 with TRBJ2-5, with 9 bases matching TRBD1. Germline assignment: CDR1 MNHNY and CDR2 SVGAGI (reference sequence). The CDR3 extends over 16 amino acids. The junction had 9 bases not matched to a gene; V was cut back by 2 bases and J by 5 bases.

This chain links TRBV5-1 with TRBJ2-7, with TRBD1 identical over 8 bases. Losses at the gene ends were 4 bases for V and 3 bases for J; bases not matched to a gene: 9. Germline values: CDR1 SGHRS, CDR2 YFSETQ. The CDR3 has 15 residues. The CDR3 nucleotides are TGCGCCAGCAGCGGACAATGGACAGGGCTCTACGAGCAGTACTTC. Amino acids: CASSGQWTGLYEQYF.

Many counts were recorded for this clonotype. The CDR3 reads CASSLARGVRGGTQYF. The DNA of the CDR3 is TGTGCCAGCAGTTTAGCACGGGGGGTGAGAGGAGGGACGCAGTATTTT. The chain combines TRBV27 with TRBJ2-3; 7 bases match TRBD2. This CDR3 spans 16 amino acids. V lost 2 bases and J lost 9; bases outside the gene matches: 14. Per germline, CDR1 MNHEY and CDR2 SMNVEV (reference sequence).

This clonotype showed up many times. The rearrangement links TRBV18 to TRBJ2-7; tentatively, D is TRBD2 (6 bases). Germline V lookup: CDR1 KGHSH, CDR2 LQKENI. CDR3 length equals 14 residues. V lost 3 bases and J 3 bases, leaving 12 bases between the germline ends. Here the CDR3 DNA reads TGTGCCAGCTCACCCGGGGGTGGGGGCTACGAGCAGTACTTC. This sequence encodes CASSPGGGGYEQYF. The full variable domain, its missing parts supplied by reference TRBV18 and TRBJ2-7, is NAGVMQNPRHLVRRRGQEARLRCSPMKGHSHVYWYRQLPEEGLKFMVYLQKENIIDESGMPKERFSAEFPKEGPSILRIQQVVRGDSAAYFCASSPGGGGYEQYFGPGTRLTVT.

This clonotype was found many times. This chain joins TRBV24-1 and TRBJ2-7; 7 positions match TRBD1. CDR1 is KGHDR and CDR2 is SFDVKD in the germline V gene. The length of the CDR3 is 15 residues. J was trimmed by 4 bases and V by 7 bases; bases with no gene match: 12. CDR3 in amino acids: CATRGIRDREYEQYF. The DNA of the CDR3 is TGTGCCACCAGGGGGATCCGGGACAGAGAGTACGAGCAGTACTTC.

The rearrangement links TRBV5-8 to TRBJ1-1, with D possibly TRBD1 on 5 matching bases. The V gene's germline CDR1 is SGHTS and CDR2 YDEGEE. Trimming shortened V by 4 bases and J by 6 bases, and 19 bases separated the two germline ends. The CDR3 runs 15 residues. CDR3 sequence reads: CASSLHRGGPAEAFF. The CDR3 nucleotides are TGTGCCAGCAGCCTGCACCGGGGGGGTCCTGCTGAAGCTTTCTTT.

This clonotype was observed at least ten times. This chain uses TRBV11-2 with TRBJ2-7, with D perhaps TRBD2 (6 bases). The V gene lost 1 base and the J gene lost 7 bases, with 11 bases spanning the gap. Germline values: CDR1 SGHAT, CDR2 FQNNGV. This CDR3 has 13 residues. The CDR3 region is CASSLGGGIEQYF. The CDR3 DNA follows: TGTGCCAGCAGCTTAGGAGGCGGGATAGAGCAGTACTTC.